A selection of T cell receptor beta chains follows, all from one sample in a study of blood T cell repertoires in COVID-19. TCRdb's table, derived via immunoSEQ multiplex PCR, lists solely in-frame clones and lacks some. There are over 200,000 clones in the sample; 82% occur only once, and around 12% lies in the top ten. Source material: peripheral blood. The receptors come from a woman between 40 and 55 years old with acute or convalescent COVID-19. The CDR3 runs from the conserved cysteine through the conserved F or W. A D gene is named only where the DNA matches it firmly. Only part of the rows carry a size: once, few, many, or a class if the clone is expanded.

abundance: once
j_gene: TRBJ2-4
d_gene: NA
v_gene: TRBV4-1
len: 15
CDR3aa: CASSQVGLRENIQYF
CDR3nt: TGCGCCAGCAGCCAAGTGGGACTCCGGGAAAACATTCAGTACTTC

abundance: NA
j_gene: TRBJ1-2
d_gene: NA
v_gene: TRBV29-1
len: 15
CDR3aa: CSVEDQRGKNYGYTF
CDR3nt: TGCAGCGTTGAAGATCAAAGGGGCAAGAACTATGGCTACACCTTC

abundance: NA
j_gene: TRBJ1-2
d_gene: NA
v_gene: TRBV14
len: 15
CDR3aa: CASSQGTDYFYGYTF
CDR3nt: TGTGCCAGCAGCCAAGGGACAGATTATTTCTATGGCTACACCTTC

abundance: NA
j_gene: TRBJ1-5
d_gene: NA
v_gene: TRBV7-2
len: 15
CDR3aa: CASSASDRPNQPQHF
CDR3nt: TGTGCCAGCAGCGCAAGCGACAGGCCCAATCAGCCCCAGCATTTT

abundance: NA
j_gene: TRBJ1-2
d_gene: NA
v_gene: TRBV28
len: 16
CDR3aa: CASAHHNRVADYGYTF
CDR3nt: TGTGCCAGCGCCCATCATAACAGGGTGGCGGACTATGGCTACACCTTC

abundance: NA
j_gene: TRBJ1-3
d_gene: NA
v_gene: TRBV2
len: 14
CDR3aa: CASSDRVMGNTIYF
CDR3nt: TGTGCCAGCAGTGATCGGGTCATGGGAAACACCATATATTTT

abundance: NA
j_gene: TRBJ2-1
d_gene: TRBD2
v_gene: TRBV7-8
len: 21
CDR3aa: CASSSLGGTSGSPYSYNEQFF
CDR3nt: TGTGCCAGCAGCTCATTAGGTGGGACTAGCGGGAGCCCGTACTCCTACAATGAGCAGTTCTTC

abundance: NA
j_gene: TRBJ1-2
d_gene: TRBD1
v_gene: TRBV5-1
len: 19
CDR3aa: CASSLGGGTGMGVGYGYTF
CDR3nt: TGCGCCAGCAGCTTAGGAGGCGGGACAGGGATGGGCGTCGGCTATGGCTACACCTTC

abundance: NA
j_gene: TRBJ1-1
d_gene: NA
v_gene: TRBV27
len: 13
CDR3aa: CASSPGGGTEAFF
CDR3nt: TGTGCCAGCAGTCCCGGGGGAGGTACGGAAGCTTTCTTT

abundance: NA
j_gene: TRBJ1-6
d_gene: TRBD1
v_gene: TRBV30
len: 15
CDR3aa: CAWTNRDSINSPLHF
CDR3nt: TGTGCCTGGACCAACCGGGACAGCATTAATTCACCCCTCCACTTT